The clone carrying this T cell receptor beta chain has ten or more counts. Its antigen is undetermined. This entry comes from a study of response to subunit inactivated influenza vaccine. Study observations and caveats: New T cells are recruited in small numbers by each seasonal influenza vaccination, according to the authors' suggestion.

TCRdb re-analysed the RT-PCR reads in MiXCR, keeping a single row per CDR3 protein. This table holds under 950,000 distinct CDR3 sequences, over 20% found once. Sequencing was performed on PBMCs from blood, taken more than 4 days after vaccination. The receptor was isolated from a middle-aged man who received an inactivated influenza vaccine.

In DNA, the CDR3 is TGTGCCAGCAGTTCCCCCAGGGGAGGCGGCCGCACAGATACGCAGTATTTT. Translating gives CASSSPRGGGRTDTQYF. The chain recombines TRBV12-3 or TRBV12-4 with TRBJ2-3; D is tentatively TRBD1 or TRBD2 (6 bases each). The V end lost 4 bases, the J end lost 1 base, and 18 bases lay between the germline ends. This CDR3 has 17 residues.